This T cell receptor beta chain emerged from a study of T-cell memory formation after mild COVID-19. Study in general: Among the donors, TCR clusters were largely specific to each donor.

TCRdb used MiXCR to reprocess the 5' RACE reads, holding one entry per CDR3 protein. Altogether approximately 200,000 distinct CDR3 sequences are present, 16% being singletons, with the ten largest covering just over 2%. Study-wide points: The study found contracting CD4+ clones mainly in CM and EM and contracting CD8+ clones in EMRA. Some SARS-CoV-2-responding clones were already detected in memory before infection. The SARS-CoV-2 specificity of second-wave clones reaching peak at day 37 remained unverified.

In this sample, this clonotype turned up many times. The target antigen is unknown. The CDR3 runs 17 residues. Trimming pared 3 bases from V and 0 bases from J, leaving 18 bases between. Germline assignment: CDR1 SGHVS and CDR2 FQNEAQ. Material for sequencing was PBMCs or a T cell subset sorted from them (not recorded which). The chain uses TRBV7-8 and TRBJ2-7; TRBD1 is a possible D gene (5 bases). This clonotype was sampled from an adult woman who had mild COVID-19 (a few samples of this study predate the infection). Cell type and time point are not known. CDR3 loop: CASSFWGANRISYEQYF. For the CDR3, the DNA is TGTGCCAGCAGCTTTTGGGGCGCGAACCGTATCTCCTACGAGCAGTACTTC. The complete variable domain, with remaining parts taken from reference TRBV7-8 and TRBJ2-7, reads GAGVSQSPRYKVAKRGQDVALRCDPISGHVSLFWYQQALGQGPEFLTYFQNEAQLDKSGLPSDRFFAERPEGSVSTLKIQRTQQEDSAVYLCASSFWGANRISYEQYFGPGTRLTVT.